This T cell receptor (beta chain) was retrieved from a study of cytomegalovirus exposure and HLA in healthy donors (TCRdb year 2017). About the full investigation: The 670 or so repertoires of the first cohort and the 110 or so validation repertoires were produced on the same platform, according to a later analysis. Along with the roughly 670-subject first cohort, a separate validation cohort of around 120 different subjects was used. The study aimed to test whether signatures of past pathogen exposure could be identified by cataloging public T cell receptors. To predict cytomegalovirus infection status, the study combined high-throughput TCR immunosequencing, statistical association of individual TCRs with disease status, and machine learning.

What the work shows at the level of the full study, not this receptor alone: In the study, roughly 160 TCR beta chains were listed as associated with cytomegalovirus. A later analysis lacked HLA typing for the validation cohort, so it scored co-occurrence in that cohort across all 110 or so repertoires. While some public TCRs were present in many individuals, most TCR sequences turned up only very rarely across donors. It was suggested by the authors that the approach could potentially be generalized to other disease states and immunological phenotypes. Subsequent analysis determined that TCRs grouped into clusters in the first cohort also showed a tendency toward co-occurrence across the roughly 130 validation repertoires, and about 94% of cluster scores exceeded 0. In both the original and validation cohorts, the classifier was reported to diagnose cytomegalovirus status with high specificity and sensitivity. In vitro tests confirmed that a few of the cytomegalovirus-associated TCR beta chains recognize cytomegalovirus antigens.

Libraries were made using the immunoSEQ multiplex PCR assay. As for the original processing: A statistical classification framework was developed to diagnose cytomegalovirus status using the catalog of TCR beta chain sequences. This is the immuneACCESS table as TCRdb keeps it, with only in-frame sequences that have V and J called. A part of the clones is gone; compared with another copy, unresolved V genes explain less than half, and the rest is unexplained. That table gives V, J and clone size, and the DNA gave D and trimming. In this sample the table shows 90,000 or so clones, about 85% of which occur a single time. The ten largest clones represent 20% to 25% of the sample. Separate from the approximately 700-subject first cohort, the validation cohort of 120 subjects was the group to which the donors belonged. CDR1 MGHRA and CDR2 YSYEKL were looked up in the germline V gene. The CDR3 numbers 15 residues from cysteine through phenylalanine. The kept DNA is CDR3 alone, 45 bases in frame from the first base. Germline trimming amounts to 4 bases on V and 1 base on J, with 3 as the count of junction bases outside the gene matches.

Regarding this clone: Its specific antigen is unknown. No qualities accompany the bases; no much larger clone lies one base away.

This chain joins TRBV4-1 to TRBJ2-7; the central 11 bases match TRBD2. The origin of this receptor is a man younger than 35 in good health and CMV-seropositive. Sequencing used PBMCs. The CDR3: CASSLRTSGSYEQYF. The nucleotide sequence is given as TGCGCCAGCAGCCTCCGGACTAGCGGGTCCTACGAGCAGTACTTC.